This is a list of T cell receptor beta chains from one sample in a study of cytomegalovirus exposure and HLA in healthy donors. Some clones are missing from TCRdb's copy, which holds only in-frame ones; the method was immunoSEQ multiplex PCR. This table has about 140,000 clones, over 75% appearing once. The sequenced sample consisted of PBMCs. These receptors all stem from a man aged 35 to 55 in good health and CMV-seronegative. The CDR3 runs from the conserved cysteine through the conserved F or W. Fields, in order: D gene, clone size, V gene, J gene, CDR3 DNA, CDR3 protein. The D gene is left open where the match is weak. Not all rows give a size; the values are once, few, many and, for expanded clones, a class.

>.|.|TRBV4-1|TRBJ2-3
TGCGCCAGCAGCCCTAATGGGGGGAGGGGGGTAGATACGCAGTATTTT
CASSPNGGRGVDTQYF
>.|.|TRBV28|TRBJ2-7
TGTGCCAGCAGTTTGCGGACAGTCACCTACGAGCAGTACTTC
CASSLRTVTYEQYF
>TRBD2|few|TRBV13|TRBJ2-7
TGTGCCAGCAGCTTCGGCCGAACTAGCGCCTACGAGCAGTACTTC
CASSFGRTSAYEQYF
>TRBD2|once|TRBV9|TRBJ2-1
TGTGCCAGCAGCGTCGCCCAGACTAGCTTTTATGAGCAGTTCTTC
CASSVAQTSFYEQFF
>TRBD1|once|TRBV28|TRBJ1-5
TGTGCCAGCAACAACAGGGGTCAGCCCCAGCATTTT
CASNNRGQPQHF
>.|.|TRBV7-2|TRBJ2-6
TGTGCCAGCAGCTTATACTCTGGGGCCAACGTCCTGACTTTC
CASSLYSGANVLTF
>.|.|TRBV7-8|TRBJ2-5
TGTGCCAGCAGCTTAGATACCAGGCTTGGGGAGACCCAGTACTTC
CASSLDTRLGETQYF
>.|few|TRBV7-9|TRBJ2-2
TGTGCCAGCAGGTCCTCTTTTAGTTACACCGGGGAGCTGTTTTTT
CASRSSFSYTGELFF
>.|.|TRBV5-8|TRBJ2-7
TGTGCCAGCAGCTCACAGGGAAGGGGGACCTACGAGCAGTACTTC
CASSSQGRGTYEQYF
>TRBD2|.|TRBV7-9|TRBJ2-5
TGTGCCAGCAGCCCAGCTAGCGGGGGGGCCCTAAAGACCCAGTACTTC
CASSPASGGALKTQYF
>TRBD2|few|TRBV19|TRBJ2-1
TGTGCCAGTAGTCCAGGGACTAGCGGGACCTATGAGCAGTTCTTC
CASSPGTSGTYEQFF
>.|few|TRBV23-1|TRBJ2-3
TGCGCCAGCAGTCATAATAAGGACAAACGGCCCGTGATGACCACAGATACGCAGTATTTT
CASSHNKDKRPVMTTDTQYF
>TRBD2|.|TRBV7-9|TRBJ2-7
TGTGCCAGCAGCTCAACTAGCGGGGTCTACGAGCAGTACTTC
CASSSTSGVYEQYF
>.|.|TRBV6-5|TRBJ1-1
TGTGCCAGCAGTTACTCGTCGGGGGACACTGAAGCTTTCTTT
CASSYSSGDTEAFF
>TRBD1|once|TRBV19|TRBJ2-7
TGTGCCAGTAGTATAGAGAGGGACAGGGCCTACGAGCAGTACTTC
CASSIERDRAYEQYF
>.|.|TRBV27|TRBJ1-1
TGTGCCAGCAGTTTATCCGGGGTGGGAGCTGAAGCTTTCTTT
CASSLSGVGAEAFF
>.|.|TRBV4-1|TRBJ2-3
TGCGCCAGCAGCCAACCCGCGGAGGGGTGGACAGATACGCAGTATTTT
CASSQPAEGWTDTQYF
>TRBD1|.|TRBV19|TRBJ1-2
TGTGCCAGTAGTGCCTCGACAGGGTATTTGGTCCCTTATGGCTACACCTTC
CASSASTGYLVPYGYTF
>.|few|TRBV19|TRBJ1-1
TGTGCCAGTAGTAGAGGACAGAGGGGCACTGAAGCTTTCTTT
CASSRGQRGTEAFF
>.|once|TRBV18|TRBJ2-1
TGTGCCAGCTCCCCCCCCGGGATCGGAACCTCCTACAATGAGCAGTTCTTC
CASSPPGIGTSYNEQFF
>.|.|TRBV5-4|TRBJ2-7
TGTGCCAGCAGCCGGAAGGGGTTTTATTACGAGCAGTACTTC
CASSRKGFYYEQYF
>TRBD1|.|TRBV5-4|TRBJ2-4
TGTGCCAGCAGCTTGACTCTCCCCCCGACAGGGGGCGAGGACATTCAGTACTTC
CASSLTLPPTGGEDIQYF
>TRBD1|.|TRBV28|TRBJ1-4
TGTGCCAGCAGTTTAAAGGGGGCGACTAATGAAAAACTGTTTTTT
CASSLKGATNEKLFF
>.|.|TRBV5-1|TRBJ2-7
TGCGCCAGCAGCTTGAGCCAGGGTTTTGGAGAGCAGTACTTC
CASSLSQGFGEQYF
>TRBD2|.|TRBV11-3|TRBJ2-2
TGTGCCAGCAGCTTGGGGGGGATAAACACCGGGGAGCTGTTTTTT
CASSLGGINTGELFF
>TRBD2|.|TRBV18|TRBJ2-7
TGTGCCAGCTCACGCGCCCCTAGTTTGGGACTAGCGGGAGATGCCTACGAGCAGTACTTC
CASSRAPSLGLAGDAYEQYF